This TCR beta chain comes out of a study of response to subunit inactivated influenza vaccine. Germline CDR1 is MNHNY and CDR2 is SVGAGI (reference sequence). V was pared by 0 bases and J by 4 bases, with 6 bases between. The length of the CDR3 is 13 residues. TCRdb ran MiXCR on the RT-PCR reads and lists one entry per CDR3 protein. The profile shows about 540,000 distinct CDR3 sequences, under 25% of them singletons. Comments on this clonotype: What it binds is unknown.

The study's findings and limits: Authors suggested few new T cells are recruited by each seasonal influenza vaccination.

These records were also assigned to another study, of T cells expressing NK-cell markers. That paper notes: In generating TCR beta cDNA, 5'RACE template switching with UMIs was used.

The sequencing here drew on CD4+ T cells sorted from PBMCs, taken 11 to 12 days after vaccination. The sequence came from a man aged 50 to 59 who received an inactivated influenza vaccine. The chain is built from TRBV6-6 and TRBJ2-5; D gene ambiguous. The CDR3 region has the DNA TGTGCCAGCAGTTACTCGGTCACAGAGACCCAGTACTTC. Its protein is CASSYSVTETQYF.